This is a list of T cell receptor beta chains from one sample in a study of OX40 agonist ivuxolimab in advanced cancers. Sequencing used immunoSEQ multiplex PCR; TCRdb keeps in-frame clones, though not all of them. The sample lists about 84,000 clones, around 94% occurring once. Sequences were derived from CD4+ or CD8+ T cells sorted from blood, sampled in a trial of the OX40 agonist ivuxolimab. These receptors were taken from an adult with an advanced solid tumor such as melanoma, head and neck, liver or kidney cancer. The CDR3 runs from the conserved cysteine through the conserved F or W. The D gene is left open where the match is weak. Some rows have no size entry. The others give once, few or many, or a class for an expanded clone.

size: NA
V: TRBV9
D: TRBD2
J: TRBJ2-1
CDR3: CASSENLAGGSYNEQFF
DNA: TGTGCCAGCAGCGAGAACCTAGCGGGAGGCTCCTACAATGAGCAGTTCTTC

size: NA
V: TRBV28
D: NA
J: TRBJ1-6
CDR3: CASRETGHNSPLHF
DNA: TGTGCCAGCAGGGAGACCGGTCATAATTCACCCCTCCACTTT

size: few
V: TRBV2
D: NA
J: TRBJ2-1
CDR3: CASTPFSGTGGEQFF
DNA: TGTGCCAGCACACCCTTCTCCGGGACCGGTGGTGAGCAGTTCTTC

size: NA
V: TRBV7-6
D: NA
J: TRBJ2-7
CDR3: CASSPGGYREQYF
DNA: TGTGCCAGCAGCCCAGGAGGCTACAGGGAGCAGTACTTC

size: NA
V: TRBV7-3
D: TRBD1
J: TRBJ2-3
CDR3: CASAGQGIEKDTQYF
DNA: TGTGCCAGCGCCGGACAGGGGATCGAGAAAGATACGCAGTATTTT

size: once
V: TRBV5-1
D: TRBD2
J: TRBJ2-2
CDR3: CASSFTSGSSGELFF
DNA: TGCGCCAGCAGCTTTACTAGCGGGAGCTCGGGGGAGCTGTTTTTT

size: NA
V: TRBV7-9
D: NA
J: TRBJ2-7
CDR3: CASSSPPGYEQYF
DNA: TGTGCCAGCAGCTCACCCCCGGGATACGAGCAGTACTTC

size: once
V: TRBV5-6
D: TRBD1
J: TRBJ2-1
CDR3: CASSSMDRGPYNEQFF
DNA: TGTGCCAGCAGCTCCATGGACAGGGGTCCTTACAATGAGCAGTTCTTC

size: NA
V: TRBV13
D: TRBD2
J: TRBJ2-1
CDR3: CASSPGLAGVIGSYNEQFF
DNA: TGTGCCAGCAGCCCGGGACTAGCGGGAGTTATAGGGTCCTACAATGAGCAGTTCTTC

size: NA
V: TRBV12-5
D: NA
J: TRBJ2-1
CDR3: CASGFDPPYNEQFF
DNA: TGTGCTAGTGGTTTTGACCCCCCCTACAATGAGCAGTTCTTC

size: NA
V: TRBV9
D: NA
J: TRBJ2-1
CDR3: CASSVGGGNEQFF
DNA: TGTGCCAGCAGCGTAGGAGGGGGCAATGAGCAGTTCTTC

size: NA
V: TRBV6-5
D: NA
J: TRBJ2-7
CDR3: CASSFGQTSYEQYF
DNA: TGTGCCAGCAGTTTTGGACAGACCTCCTACGAGCAGTACTTC

size: NA
V: TRBV6-1
D: NA
J: TRBJ2-1
CDR3: CASSVQGQYNEQFF
DNA: TGTGCCAGCAGTGTACAGGGTCAGTACAATGAGCAGTTCTTC

size: NA
V: TRBV5-4
D: TRBD2
J: TRBJ2-7
CDR3: CASSFTGGEQYF
DNA: TGTGCCAGCAGCTTCACGGGGGGCGAGCAGTACTTC

size: NA
V: TRBV5-1
D: NA
J: TRBJ1-2
CDR3: CASSEPFQGRSNYGYTF
DNA: TGCGCCAGCAGCGAACCCTTCCAGGGTAGATCTAACTATGGCTACACCTTC

size: once
V: TRBV2
D: NA
J: TRBJ1-5
CDR3: CASSEGRLSNQPQHF
DNA: TGTGCCAGCAGTGAAGGGAGACTTAGCAATCAGCCCCAGCATTTT

size: once
V: TRBV7-8
D: TRBD2
J: TRBJ2-7
CDR3: CASSLALAGGPYEQYF
DNA: TGTGCCAGCAGCTTAGCGCTAGCGGGAGGGCCTTACGAGCAGTACTTC

size: NA
V: TRBV4-2
D: TRBD2
J: TRBJ2-7
CDR3: CASSRAYSGGTYEQYF
DNA: TGTGCCAGCAGCCGGGCCTACAGCGGGGGGACCTACGAGCAGTACTTC

size: NA
V: TRBV28
D: TRBD2
J: TRBJ2-1
CDR3: CASSSLRVEVKTSDPEQFF
DNA: TGTGCCAGCAGTTCCCTCCGGGTGGAGGTGAAGACTAGCGATCCTGAGCAGTTCTTC

size: NA
V: TRBV13
D: NA
J: TRBJ1-1
CDR3: CASSLGGWDAFF
DNA: TGTGCCAGCAGCTTAGGCGGCTGGGATGCTTTCTTT

size: NA
V: TRBV28
D: NA
J: TRBJ1-2
CDR3: CASSFRGLGYGYTF
DNA: TGTGCCAGCAGTTTCCGGGGCCTCGGCTATGGCTACACCTTC

size: NA
V: TRBV5-6
D: TRBD1
J: TRBJ2-2
CDR3: CASSLALQGAGELFF
DNA: TGTGCCAGCAGCTTGGCGTTGCAGGGGGCCGGGGAGCTGTTTTTT

size: NA
V: TRBV19
D: TRBD1
J: TRBJ2-1
CDR3: CASRDTGGHYNEQFF
DNA: TGTGCCAGCCGAGACACAGGGGGGCACTACAATGAGCAGTTCTTC

size: NA
V: TRBV19
D: NA
J: TRBJ2-5
CDR3: CASRQHQGSQETQYF
DNA: TGTGCCAGTAGACAACATCAGGGATCCCAAGAGACCCAGTACTTC

size: once
V: TRBV11-3
D: NA
J: TRBJ2-1
CDR3: CASSLGPEQFF
DNA: TGTGCCAGCAGCTTAGGTCCTGAGCAGTTCTTC

size: NA
V: TRBV9
D: TRBD2
J: TRBJ2-2
CDR3: CASSVGGAGPRELFF
DNA: TGTGCCAGCAGCGTAGGAGGAGCGGGACCCAGGGAGCTGTTTTTT

size: NA
V: TRBV2
D: NA
J: TRBJ2-5
CDR3: CASSVDSLEETQYF
DNA: TGTGCCAGCAGTGTGGACAGCTTAGAAGAGACCCAGTACTTC

size: NA
V: TRBV7-8
D: NA
J: TRBJ1-1
CDR3: CASSFDPSDRQMNTEAFF
DNA: TGTGCCAGCAGCTTCGACCCCTCGGACAGACAGATGAACACTGAAGCTTTCTTT

size: NA
V: TRBV4-2
D: TRBD1
J: TRBJ1-3
CDR3: CASSQVPPTGVELSEDSGNTIYF
DNA: TGTGCCAGCAGCCAAGTCCCCCCCACAGGGGTGGAACTCTCTGAAGACTCTGGAAACACCATATATTTT

size: NA
V: TRBV2
D: TRBD1
J: TRBJ2-2
CDR3: CASGGDTTGVDTGELFF
DNA: TGTGCCAGCGGTGGGGACACGACAGGGGTGGACACCGGGGAGCTGTTTTTT

size: NA
V: TRBV6-1
D: TRBD1
J: TRBJ2-6
CDR3: CASSVMTGTGANVLTF
DNA: TGTGCCAGCAGTGTTATGACAGGGACTGGGGCCAACGTCCTGACTTTC

size: NA
V: TRBV9
D: NA
J: TRBJ2-2
CDR3: CASSDTPNTGELFF
DNA: TGTGCCAGCAGCGATACACCGAACACCGGGGAGCTGTTTTTT

size: NA
V: TRBV7-8
D: NA
J: TRBJ2-7
CDR3: CASSLTGSGYEQYF
DNA: TGTGCCAGCAGCTTAACCGGGAGTGGCTACGAGCAGTACTTC

size: NA
V: TRBV29-1
D: NA
J: TRBJ2-7
CDR3: CSVEEDVLLREQYF
DNA: TGCAGCGTTGAAGAGGACGTCCTCCTGAGGGAGCAGTACTTC

size: NA
V: TRBV7-2
D: NA
J: TRBJ2-7
CDR3: CASSFFTGSTYEQYF
DNA: TGTGCCAGCAGCTTCTTCACAGGCAGTACCTACGAGCAGTACTTC

size: few
V: TRBV28
D: NA
J: TRBJ2-3
CDR3: CASSFLSGTDTQYF
DNA: TGTGCCAGCAGCTTTCTGTCGGGCACAGATACGCAGTATTTT

size: NA
V: TRBV9
D: TRBD1
J: TRBJ2-7
CDR3: CASSAGTGWSEQYF
DNA: TGTGCCAGCAGCGCCGGGACAGGGTGGAGCGAGCAGTACTTC

size: NA
V: TRBV7-9
D: TRBD2
J: TRBJ2-7
CDR3: CASSSWGGGMIHEQYF
DNA: TGTGCCAGCAGCTCATGGGGCGGGGGAATGATCCACGAGCAGTACTTC

size: once
V: TRBV5-6
D: NA
J: TRBJ2-7
CDR3: CASSGPDSRHYEQYF
DNA: TGTGCCAGCAGCGGCCCGGATTCTAGGCACTACGAGCAGTACTTC

size: few
V: TRBV19
D: NA
J: TRBJ1-5
CDR3: CASSMTDYYNQPQHF
DNA: TGTGCCAGTAGTATGACAGACTATTACAATCAGCCCCAGCATTTT

size: NA
V: TRBV14
D: NA
J: TRBJ2-1
CDR3: CASSRVRVPYNEQFF
DNA: TGTGCCAGCAGCCGAGTCAGGGTACCCTACAATGAGCAGTTCTTC

size: NA
V: TRBV1
D: NA
J: TRBJ2-2
CDR3: CTSSQKTGPTNTGELFF
DNA: TGCACCAGCAGCCAGAAGACAGGCCCTACGAACACCGGGGAGCTGTTTTTT

size: NA
V: TRBV13
D: TRBD1
J: TRBJ1-2
CDR3: CASSPPQGAGGYTF
DNA: TGTGCCAGCAGCCCCCCCCAGGGGGCGGGTGGCTACACCTTC

size: NA
V: TRBV11-2
D: NA
J: TRBJ1-5
CDR3: CASSNTGGDQPQHF
DNA: TGTGCCAGCAGCAATACCGGGGGGGATCAGCCCCAGCATTTT

size: NA
V: TRBV27
D: NA
J: TRBJ1-2
CDR3: CASSLFSPAGSDGYTF
DNA: TGTGCCAGCAGTCTCTTTTCCCCAGCAGGGTCGGATGGCTACACCTTC

size: NA
V: TRBV4-2
D: TRBD2
J: TRBJ2-7
CDR3: CASSPLAGGPDEQYF
DNA: TGTGCCAGCAGCCCGCTAGCGGGAGGGCCCGACGAGCAGTACTTC

size: NA
V: TRBV19
D: NA
J: TRBJ1-2
CDR3: CASSIPGLGYGYTF
DNA: TGTGCCAGTAGTATACCAGGGCTGGGCTATGGCTACACCTTC

size: NA
V: TRBV5-4
D: TRBD1
J: TRBJ2-7
CDR3: CASSLGQGFSSISYEQYF
DNA: TGTGCCAGCAGCTTGGGACAGGGGTTTAGTTCCATCTCCTACGAGCAGTACTTC

size: NA
V: TRBV7-6
D: NA
J: TRBJ2-1
CDR3: CASSLGGSNEQFF
DNA: TGTGCCAGCAGCTTAGGTGGCTCCAATGAGCAGTTCTTC

size: NA
V: TRBV30
D: NA
J: TRBJ2-7
CDR3: CAWSISAGYIMYF
DNA: TGTGCCTGGAGTATATCGGCGGGATATATTATGTACTTC

size: NA
V: TRBV2
D: NA
J: TRBJ2-1
CDR3: CASSEGGLSYNEQFF
DNA: TGTGCCAGCAGTGAGGGGGGTTTGTCCTACAATGAGCAGTTCTTC

size: once
V: TRBV27
D: TRBD2
J: TRBJ2-7
CDR3: CASSPTGRQQYF
DNA: TGTGCCAGCAGTCCAACCGGGAGGCAGCAGTACTTC

size: few
V: TRBV27
D: NA
J: TRBJ1-5
CDR3: CATLDRYNQPQHF
DNA: TGTGCCACCCTCGACAGATACAATCAGCCCCAGCATTTT

size: NA
V: TRBV11-3
D: NA
J: TRBJ1-1
CDR3: CASSLDWGTTEAFF
DNA: TGTGCCAGCAGCTTAGATTGGGGGACCACTGAAGCTTTCTTT

size: NA
V: TRBV29-1
D: NA
J: TRBJ1-2
CDR3: CSVLGRVGYGYTF
DNA: TGCAGCGTCTTGGGCAGGGTGGGCTATGGCTACACCTTC

size: NA
V: TRBV11-3
D: NA
J: TRBJ2-7
CDR3: CASTEDSPRFPTYEQYF
DNA: TGTGCCAGCACCGAGGACAGCCCTCGTTTCCCTACCTACGAGCAGTACTTC

size: NA
V: TRBV27
D: TRBD1
J: TRBJ1-2
CDR3: CASRGAGGVYGYTF
DNA: TGTGCCAGCAGAGGGGCAGGGGGCGTCTATGGCTACACCTTC